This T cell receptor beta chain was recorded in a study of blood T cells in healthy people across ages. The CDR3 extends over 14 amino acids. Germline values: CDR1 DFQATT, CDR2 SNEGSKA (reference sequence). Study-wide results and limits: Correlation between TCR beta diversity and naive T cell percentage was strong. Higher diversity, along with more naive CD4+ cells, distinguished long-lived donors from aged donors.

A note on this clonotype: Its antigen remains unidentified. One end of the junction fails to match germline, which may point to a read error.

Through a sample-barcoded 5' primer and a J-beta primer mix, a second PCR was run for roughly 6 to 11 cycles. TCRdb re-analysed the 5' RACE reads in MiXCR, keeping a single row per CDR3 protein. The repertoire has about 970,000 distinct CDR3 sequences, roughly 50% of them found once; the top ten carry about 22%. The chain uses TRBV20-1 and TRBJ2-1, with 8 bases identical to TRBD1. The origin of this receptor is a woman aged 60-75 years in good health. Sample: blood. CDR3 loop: CSARQGASYTEQFF. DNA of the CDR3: TGCAGTGCTAGACAGGGGGCGAGTTACACTGAGCAGTTCTTC.